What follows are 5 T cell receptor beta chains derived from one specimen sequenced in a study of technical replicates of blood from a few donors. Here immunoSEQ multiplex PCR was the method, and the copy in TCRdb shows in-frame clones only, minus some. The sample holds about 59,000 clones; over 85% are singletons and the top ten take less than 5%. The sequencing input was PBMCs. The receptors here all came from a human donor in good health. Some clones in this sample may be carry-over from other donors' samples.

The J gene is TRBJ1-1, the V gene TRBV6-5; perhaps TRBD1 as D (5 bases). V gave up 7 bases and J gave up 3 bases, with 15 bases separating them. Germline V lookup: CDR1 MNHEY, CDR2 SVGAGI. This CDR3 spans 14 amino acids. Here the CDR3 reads CASKGWGEYTEAFF. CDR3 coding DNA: TGTGCCAGCAAGGGGTGGGGGGAGTACACTGAAGCTTTCTTT.

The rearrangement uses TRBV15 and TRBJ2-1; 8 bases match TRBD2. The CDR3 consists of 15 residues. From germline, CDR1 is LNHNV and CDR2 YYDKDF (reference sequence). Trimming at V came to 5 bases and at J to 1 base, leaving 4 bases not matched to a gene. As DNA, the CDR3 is TGTGCCACCAGCTATAGCGGGACGTCCTACAATGAGCAGTTCTTC. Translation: CATSYSGTSYNEQFF.

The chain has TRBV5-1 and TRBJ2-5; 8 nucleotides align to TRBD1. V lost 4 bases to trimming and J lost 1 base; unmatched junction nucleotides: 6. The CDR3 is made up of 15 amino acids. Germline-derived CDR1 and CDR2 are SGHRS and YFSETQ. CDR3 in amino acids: CASSTRTGPQETQYF. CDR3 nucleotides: TGCGCCAGCAGCACGAGGACAGGGCCCCAAGAGACCCAGTACTTC.

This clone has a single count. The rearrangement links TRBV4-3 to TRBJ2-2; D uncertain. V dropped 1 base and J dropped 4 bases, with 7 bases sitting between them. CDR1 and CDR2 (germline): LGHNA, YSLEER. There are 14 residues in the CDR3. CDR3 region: CASSQGYSTGELFF. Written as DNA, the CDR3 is TGCGCCAGCAGCCAAGGCTACTCCACCGGGGAGCTGTTTTTT.

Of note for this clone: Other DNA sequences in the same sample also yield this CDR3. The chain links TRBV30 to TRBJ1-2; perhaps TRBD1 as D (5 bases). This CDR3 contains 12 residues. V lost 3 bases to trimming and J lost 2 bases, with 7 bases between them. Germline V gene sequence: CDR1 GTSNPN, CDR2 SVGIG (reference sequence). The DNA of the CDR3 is TGTGCCTGGAGCGCAGGGAACTATGGCTACACCTTC. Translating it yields CAWSAGNYGYTF.